This entry describes one T cell receptor beta chain. Unique molecular identifiers were used to barcode this TCRbeta library. TCRdb independently ran MiXCR on the PCR reads; one entry per CDR3 protein. In the table there are approximately 120,000 distinct CDR3 sequences, roughly 9.7% of which are singletons. The source of the sample is a study of T-cell reconstitution after alpha-beta-depleted transplantation in children. Germline CDR1 reads MNHEY; CDR2 reads SMNVEV (reference sequence). The CDR3 consists of 15 residues. Trimming took 8 bases from V and 4 from J, leaving 18 bases between them. The material sequenced was PBMCs, mostly from graft donor cells, taken 180 days after TCRalphabeta/CD19-depleted stem cell transplant. The sequence was collected from a girl less than two years old who had a stem cell transplant for combined immunodeficiency, so the T cells may come from the graft donor. The V gene is TRBV27, the J gene TRBJ2-1; a possible D gene is TRBD2 (5 bases). DNA of the CDR3: TGTGCCAGCCGGGGAAGGGCTTGGTTATACAATGAGCAGTTCTTC. This encodes CASRGRAWLYNEQFF.